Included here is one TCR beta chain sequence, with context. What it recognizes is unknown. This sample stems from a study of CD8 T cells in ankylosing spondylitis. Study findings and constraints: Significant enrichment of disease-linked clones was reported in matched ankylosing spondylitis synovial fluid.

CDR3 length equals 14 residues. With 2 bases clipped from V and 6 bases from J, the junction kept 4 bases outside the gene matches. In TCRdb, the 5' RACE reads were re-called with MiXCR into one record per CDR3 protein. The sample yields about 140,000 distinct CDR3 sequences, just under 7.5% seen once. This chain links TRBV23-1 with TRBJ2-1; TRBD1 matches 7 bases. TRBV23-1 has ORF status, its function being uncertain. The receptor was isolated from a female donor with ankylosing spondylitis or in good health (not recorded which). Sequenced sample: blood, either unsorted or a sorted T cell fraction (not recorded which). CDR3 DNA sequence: TGCGCCAGCAGTCAAAAGGGGGCCTGCAATGAGCAGTTCTTC. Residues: CASSQKGACNEQFF.